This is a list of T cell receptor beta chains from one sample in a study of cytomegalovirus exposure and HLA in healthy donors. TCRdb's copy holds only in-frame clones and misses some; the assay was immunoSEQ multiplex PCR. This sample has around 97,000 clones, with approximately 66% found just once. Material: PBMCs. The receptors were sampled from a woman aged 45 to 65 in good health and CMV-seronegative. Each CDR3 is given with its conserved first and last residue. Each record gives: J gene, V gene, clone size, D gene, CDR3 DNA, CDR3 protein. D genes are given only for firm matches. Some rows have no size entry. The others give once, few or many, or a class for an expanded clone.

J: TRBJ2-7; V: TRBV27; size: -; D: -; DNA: TGTGCCAGCAGTTTACGCCAGGGGTTCGAGCAGTACTTC; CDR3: CASSLRQGFEQYF
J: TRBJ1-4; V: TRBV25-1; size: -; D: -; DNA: TGTGCCAGGGGTGATGGCAGGGGTTACGAAAAACTGTTTTTT; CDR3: CARGDGRGYEKLFF
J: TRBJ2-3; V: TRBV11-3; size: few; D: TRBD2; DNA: TGTGCCAGCAGCTTAGTACTAGCGGCAGATACGCAGTATTTT; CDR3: CASSLVLAADTQYF
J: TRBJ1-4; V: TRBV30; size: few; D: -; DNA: TGTGCCTGGAGTGTAAGTGGCGGTGCTAATGAAAAACTGTTTTTT; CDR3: CAWSVSGGANEKLFF
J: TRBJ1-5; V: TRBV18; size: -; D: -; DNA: TGTGCCAGCTCAAGTTCAGGACAGCTTAATCAGCCCCAGCATTTT; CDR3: CASSSSGQLNQPQHF
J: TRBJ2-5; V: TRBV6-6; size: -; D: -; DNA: TGTGCCAGCAGTCCAGGGGTAGAGACCCAGTACTTC; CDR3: CASSPGVETQYF
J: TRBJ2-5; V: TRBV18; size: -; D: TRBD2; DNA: TGTGCCAGCTCACGACTAGCGGGGGAACAAGAGACCCAGTACTTC; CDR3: CASSRLAGEQETQYF
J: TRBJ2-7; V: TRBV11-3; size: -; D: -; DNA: TGTGCCAGCAGCTTAGGGTCGCGGTTGAACGAGCAGTACTTC; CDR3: CASSLGSRLNEQYF
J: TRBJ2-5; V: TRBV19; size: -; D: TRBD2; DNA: TGTGCCAGTAGTATATCGACTAGCGGGAGTGAGACCCAGTACTTC; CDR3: CASSISTSGSETQYF
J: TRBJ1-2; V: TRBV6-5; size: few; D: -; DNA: TGTGCCAGCAGCAACCAGGGGTTTGATGGCTACACCTTC; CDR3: CASSNQGFDGYTF
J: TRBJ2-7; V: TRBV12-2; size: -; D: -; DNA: TGTGCAAGTCGCAACGAGCGGGAGCAGTACTTC; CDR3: CASRNEREQYF
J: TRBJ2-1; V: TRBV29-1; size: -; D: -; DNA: TGCAGCGTGAAGGGAGGGGGCAATGAGCAGTTCTTC; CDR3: CSVKGGGNEQFF
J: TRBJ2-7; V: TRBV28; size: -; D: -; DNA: TGTGCCAGCAGTTTAGCAGGGCCCGTCTACGAGCAGTACTTC; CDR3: CASSLAGPVYEQYF
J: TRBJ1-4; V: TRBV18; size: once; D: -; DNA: TGTGCCAGCTCACCAGGGACAAATAATGAAAAACTGTTTTTT; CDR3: CASSPGTNNEKLFF
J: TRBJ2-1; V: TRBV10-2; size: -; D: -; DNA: TGCGCCAGCAGTGAACCTTTACGGAATGAGCAGTTCTTC; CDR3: CASSEPLRNEQFF
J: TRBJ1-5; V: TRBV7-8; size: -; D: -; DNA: TGTGCCAGCAGCTTAGGTTTTACTGCATTCAATCAGCCCCAGCATTTT; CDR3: CASSLGFTAFNQPQHF
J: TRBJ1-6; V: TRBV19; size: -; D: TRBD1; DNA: TGTGCCAGTAGTATAGAGCCATACCGGGACAGGGGAGTTGGCTCACCCCTCCACTTT; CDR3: CASSIEPYRDRGVGSPLHF
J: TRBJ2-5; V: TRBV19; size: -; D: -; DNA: TGTGCCAGTAGTATGGGGGGGACCCAGTACTTC; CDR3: CASSMGGTQYF
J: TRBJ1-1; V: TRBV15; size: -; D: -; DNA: TGTGCCACCAGCAGAGATCGGGGGGCCATGGCTTTCTTT; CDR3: CATSRDRGAMAFF
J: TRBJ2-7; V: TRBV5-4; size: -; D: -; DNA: TGTGCCAGCAGCCCCGCCAGCGGTAGAACCTACGAGCAGTACTTC; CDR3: CASSPASGRTYEQYF
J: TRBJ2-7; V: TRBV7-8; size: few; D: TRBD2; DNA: TGTGCCAGCAGCTTAGTCGGTAGCGGGGTGAACTCCTACGAGCAGTACTTC; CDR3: CASSLVGSGVNSYEQYF
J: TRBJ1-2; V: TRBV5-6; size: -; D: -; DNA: TGTGCCAGCAGCCGCACGCTCATGGCCTATGGCTACACCTTC; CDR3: CASSRTLMAYGYTF
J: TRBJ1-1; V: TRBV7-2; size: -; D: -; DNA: TGTGCCAGCAGCTCACAAAAGAACACTGAAGCTTTCTTT; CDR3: CASSSQKNTEAFF
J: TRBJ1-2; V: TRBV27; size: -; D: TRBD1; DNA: TGTGCCAGCAGTACGGGGACAGGCTATGGCTACACCTTC; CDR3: CASSTGTGYGYTF
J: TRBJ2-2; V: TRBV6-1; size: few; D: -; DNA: TGTGCCAGCAGTGAATTAACAACCGGGGAGCTGTTTTTT; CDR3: CASSELTTGELFF
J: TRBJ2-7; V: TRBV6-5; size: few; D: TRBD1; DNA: TGTGCCAGCAGACAGGGGGCAAGTGATGAGCAGTACTTC; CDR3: CASRQGASDEQYF
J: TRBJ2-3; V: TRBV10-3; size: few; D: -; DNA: TGTGCCATCAGTGAGCCCAGAGATACGCAGTATTTT; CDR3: CAISEPRDTQYF
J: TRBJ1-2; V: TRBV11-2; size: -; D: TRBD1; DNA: TGTGCCAGCAGCACACGGACAGGCTATGGCTACACCTTC; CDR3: CASSTRTGYGYTF
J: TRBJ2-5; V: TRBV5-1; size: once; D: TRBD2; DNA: TGCGCCAGCAGCGAAGACACTAGTGGGGAGCGGGAGCAGTACTTC; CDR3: CASSEDTSGEREQYF
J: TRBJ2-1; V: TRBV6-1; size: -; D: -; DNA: TGTGCCAGCAGTGTTTTTGGGGCAGGCGTAAATGAGCAGTTCTTC; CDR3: CASSVFGAGVNEQFF
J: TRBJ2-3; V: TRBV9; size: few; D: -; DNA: TGTGCCAGCGGTCCTGCGCGGTTCACAGATACGCAGTATTTT; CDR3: CASGPARFTDTQYF
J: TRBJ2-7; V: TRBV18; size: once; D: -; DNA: TGTGCCAGCTCCGCCCCGGGAGGACAGGGAATTTACGAGCAGTACTTC; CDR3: CASSAPGGQGIYEQYF
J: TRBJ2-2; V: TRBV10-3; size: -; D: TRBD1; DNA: TGTGCCATCAGCTACTCCGGGACAGGGGAAAATTCCGGGGAGCTGTTTTTT; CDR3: CAISYSGTGENSGELFF
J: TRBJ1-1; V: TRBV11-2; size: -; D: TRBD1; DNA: TGTGCCAGCAGCTTAGTGGGGACAGGGGGCACTGAAGCTTTCTTT; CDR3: CASSLVGTGGTEAFF
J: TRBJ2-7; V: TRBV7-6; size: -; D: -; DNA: TGTGCCAGCAGCTTAGGGCAGGGGTCCTCCTACGAGCAGTACTTC; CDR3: CASSLGQGSSYEQYF
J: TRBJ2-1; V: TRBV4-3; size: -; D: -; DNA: TGCGCCAGCGCTTTTCTAAGTTCCTACAATGAGCAGTTCTTC; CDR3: CASAFLSSYNEQFF
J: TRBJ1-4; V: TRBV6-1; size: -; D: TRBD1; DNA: TGTGCCAGCAGTTGGACAGGCGGTAATGAAAAACTGTTTTTT; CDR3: CASSWTGGNEKLFF
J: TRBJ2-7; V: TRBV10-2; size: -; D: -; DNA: TGCGCCAGCAGTGAGGGGAGCTACTCCTACGAGCAGTACTTC; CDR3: CASSEGSYSYEQYF
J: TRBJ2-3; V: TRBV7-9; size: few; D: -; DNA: TGTGCCAGCAGCTTAGCAGGGGTTCCAGATACGCAGTATTTT; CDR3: CASSLAGVPDTQYF
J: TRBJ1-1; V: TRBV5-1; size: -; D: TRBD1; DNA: TGCGCCAGCAGCCTTGAGGGGCAGGGGGAGGTGGCTTTCTTT; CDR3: CASSLEGQGEVAFF
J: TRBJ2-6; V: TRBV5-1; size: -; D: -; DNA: TGCGCCAGCAGCTTGGCCCTCTCTGGGGCCAACGTCCTGACTTTC; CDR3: CASSLALSGANVLTF
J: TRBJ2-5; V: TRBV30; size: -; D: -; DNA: TGTGCCTGGAGTGTTGTCGGGCCGGGGGTCCAGTACTTC; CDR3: CAWSVVGPGVQYF
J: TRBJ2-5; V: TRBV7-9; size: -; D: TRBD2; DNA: TGTGCCAGCAGCTTAGATTCCACTAGCGAAAGGGAATGGGGAGAGACCCAGTACTTC; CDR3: CASSLDSTSEREWGETQYF
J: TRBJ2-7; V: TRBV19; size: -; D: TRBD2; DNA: TGTGCCAGTAGTAAAGCTAGCGGCTACGAGCAGTACTTC; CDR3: CASSKASGYEQYF
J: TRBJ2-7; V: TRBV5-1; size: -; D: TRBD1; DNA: TGCGCCAGCAGCGCAATCGACAGGGTCGAGCAGTACTTC; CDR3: CASSAIDRVEQYF
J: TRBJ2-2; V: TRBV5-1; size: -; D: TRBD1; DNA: TGCGCCAGCAGCTTGGCCGCCCCGAGACAGGGTCGATCACCCGGGGAGCTGTTTTTT; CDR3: CASSLAAPRQGRSPGELFF
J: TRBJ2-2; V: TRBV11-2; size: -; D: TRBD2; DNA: TGTGCCAGCAGCTCGCTGGGACTAGCGGGAGTTACAGGGGAGCTGTTTTTT; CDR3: CASSSLGLAGVTGELFF
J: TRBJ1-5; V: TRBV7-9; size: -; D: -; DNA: TGTGCCAGCAGCCCCGGGGGGGCGCTAATGGGGGGACAGCCCCAGCATTTT; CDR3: CASSPGGALMGGQPQHF
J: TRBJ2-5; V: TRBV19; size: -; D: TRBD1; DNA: TGTGCCAATAGTCCGGGGACAGGGGGAAAGACCCAGTACTTC; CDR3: CANSPGTGGKTQYF
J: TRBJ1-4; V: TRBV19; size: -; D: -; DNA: TGTGCCAGTATGAAACAACCTTCGCTTAATGAAAAACTGTTTTTT; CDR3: CASMKQPSLNEKLFF
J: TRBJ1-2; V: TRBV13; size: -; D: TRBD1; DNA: TGTGCCAGCAGCAACGGACAGGGCCCTTACTATGGCTACACCTTC; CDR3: CASSNGQGPYYGYTF
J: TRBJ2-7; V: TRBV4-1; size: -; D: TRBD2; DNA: TGCGCCAGCAGCCCCGGCGGGGGAAGGACCCTTCTCTACGAGCAGTACTTC; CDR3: CASSPGGGRTLLYEQYF
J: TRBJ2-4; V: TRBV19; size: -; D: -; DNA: TGTGCCAGTAGTATCTCCCCCACTAGGGACATTCAGTACTTC; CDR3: CASSISPTRDIQYF
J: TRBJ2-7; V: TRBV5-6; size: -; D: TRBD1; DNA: TGTGCCAGCAGCACCAGGGGGCCCTACGAGCAGTACTTC; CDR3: CASSTRGPYEQYF
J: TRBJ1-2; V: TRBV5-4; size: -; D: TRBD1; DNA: TGTGCCAGCAGCTCGACAGGGCCCTATGGCTACACCTTC; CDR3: CASSSTGPYGYTF